These 11 T cell receptor beta chains were sequenced from one sample in a study of post-analysis software for immune sequencing data. TCR beta cDNA libraries included unique molecular identifiers. TCRdb reprocessed the PCR reads via MiXCR and lists one record per CDR3 protein. The sample has 150,000 to 200,000 distinct CDR3 sequences, around 36% seen once. Source: blood, taken after autologous hematopoietic stem cell transplantation. These TCRs come from a girl aged 10-17 years with multiple sclerosis.

For the CDR3, the DNA is TGTGCCAGCAGCGTTAGGGGGGGTGGACAGGGGCCCGAGCAGTACTTC. Amino acid sequence: CASSVRGGGQGPEQYF. This sequence joins TRBV7-2 and TRBJ2-7; 9 nucleotides align to TRBD1. The CDR3 loop spans 16 amino acids. The germline V gene has CDR1 SGHTA and CDR2 FQGNSA. Trimming took 5 bases from V and 6 from J; bases not matched to a gene: 14.

The rearrangement joins TRBV7-3 to TRBJ2-1; D is uncertain. Germline values: CDR1 SGHTA, CDR2 FQGTGA. Trimming stripped 4 bases from V and 5 bases from J, with 24 bases between. The CDR3 extends over 18 amino acids. In DNA, the CDR3 is TGTGCCAGCAGCTCACTGCGGTCCCGAGAGGTGGGTGACAATGAGCAGTTCTTC. Translated: CASSSLRSREVGDNEQFF.

To note about this clonotype: A much larger clone sits a single nucleotide away, making a read error possible. The genes are TRBV20-1 and TRBJ2-7; 8 bases are a match to TRBD1. The trim removed 1 base at V and 4 bases at J, leaving 9 bases unmatched. This CDR3 contains 15 residues. Germline CDR1 is DFQATT and CDR2 is SNEGSKA (reference sequence). CDR3 protein: CSARAPGQAPYEQYF. DNA for the CDR3: TGCAGTGCTAGAGCCCCGGGACAGGCACCTTACGAGCAGTACTTC.

For this clonotype: A read error may account for a junction end that differs from germline. The chain's CDR3 is CPISPGTGGKYEQYF. CDR3 nucleotides: TGTCCCATCAGCCCCGGGACAGGGGGCAAGTACGAGCAGTACTTC. V usage is TRBV10-3 and J usage is TRBJ2-7; TRBD1 matches 12 bases. This CDR3 is 15 amino acids long. CDR1 and CDR2 (germline): ENHRY, SYGVKD.

This clonotype came up a few times. The CDR3 DNA follows: TGCAGTGCTACCCTAGCGGGAGTTGGTACCGGGGAGCTGTTTTTT. It specifies CSATLAGVGTGELFF. The gene calls are TRBV20-1 and TRBJ2-2, with TRBD2 matching 10 bases. The CDR3 spans 15 residues. The J segment lost 5 bases and the V segment lost 4 bases, leaving 7 bases of the junction unmatched. Germline-derived CDR1 and CDR2 are DFQATT and SNEGSKA (reference sequence).

The chain is built from TRBV20-1 and TRBJ1-2; no clear D. CDR1 and CDR2 (germline): DFQATT, SNEGSKA (reference sequence). The CDR3 extends over 16 amino acids. V was pared by 0 bases and J by 0 bases, with 14 bases between. The CDR3 nucleotides read TGCAGTGCTAGAGACATGAGAGACGGAGCTAACTATGGCTACACCTTC. Amino acids: CSARDMRDGANYGYTF.

The chain recombines TRBV12-3 or TRBV12-4 with TRBJ1-1, with no clear D. This CDR3 has 13 amino acids. V was trimmed by 0 bases and J by 11 bases, leaving 13 bases between them. The CDR3 region has the DNA TGTGCCAGCAGTTTAGCGCAAGCAGAATGGGCTTTCTTT. It yields the protein CASSLAQAEWAFF.

This clonotype was seen only a few times. This chain links TRBV20-1 with TRBJ2-1, with 12 bases that match TRBD2. CDR3 length: 16 residues. Germline CDR1 is DFQATT and CDR2 is SNEGSKA (reference sequence). V lost 0 bases to trimming and J lost 6 bases; unmatched junction nucleotides: 6. CDR3 in amino acids: CSARDATSGRSNEQFF. The CDR3 coding sequence is TGCAGTGCTAGAGATGCGACTAGCGGGAGATCCAATGAGCAGTTCTTC.

On this clonotype itself: Because the CDR3's place on the DNA is in doubt, the DNA is left out and the CDR3 is given as listed by TCRdb. This chain uses TRBV9 with TRBJ2-6; the table's D call of TRBD2 was not tested on the DNA. The CDR3 comprises 16 residues, both ends counted. Per germline, CDR1 SGDLS and CDR2 YYNGEE. The CDR3 sequence: CASSVGGGSGANVPTF.

The V and J genes are TRBV6-5 and TRBJ2-3; weak D call: TRBD2 (6 bases). This CDR3 is 14 amino acids long. The germline V gene encodes CDR1 MNHEY and CDR2 SVGAGI. V lost 0 bases, J lost 7 bases, and 11 bases lay in between. This CDR3 is CASSYSAGGNTQYF. In DNA, the CDR3 is TGTGCCAGCAGTTACTCGGCCGGGGGAAATACGCAGTATTTT.

The rearrangement uses TRBV3-1 and TRBJ2-3; 10 nucleotides match TRBD2. The germline CDR1 and CDR2 sequences are LGHDT and YNNKEL (reference sequence). V was pared by 4 bases and J by 2 bases, with 3 bases of the junction left unmatched. The CDR3 has 15 amino acids. Here the CDR3 reads CASSRTSGVTDTQYF. CDR3 sequence (DNA): TGTGCCAGCAGCCGCACTAGCGGGGTCACAGATACGCAGTATTTT.